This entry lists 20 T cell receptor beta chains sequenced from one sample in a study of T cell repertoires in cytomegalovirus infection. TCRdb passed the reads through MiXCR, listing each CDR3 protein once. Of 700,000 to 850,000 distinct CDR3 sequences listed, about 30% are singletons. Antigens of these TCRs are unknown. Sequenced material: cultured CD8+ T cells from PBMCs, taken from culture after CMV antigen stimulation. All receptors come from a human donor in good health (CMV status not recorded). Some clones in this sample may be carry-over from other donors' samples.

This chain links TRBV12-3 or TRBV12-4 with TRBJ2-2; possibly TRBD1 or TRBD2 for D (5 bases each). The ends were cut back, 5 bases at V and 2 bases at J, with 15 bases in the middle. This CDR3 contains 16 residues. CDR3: CASSRSGRINTGELFF. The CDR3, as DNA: TGTGCCAGCAGTCGATCGGGACGGATAAACACCGGGGAGCTGTTTTTT.

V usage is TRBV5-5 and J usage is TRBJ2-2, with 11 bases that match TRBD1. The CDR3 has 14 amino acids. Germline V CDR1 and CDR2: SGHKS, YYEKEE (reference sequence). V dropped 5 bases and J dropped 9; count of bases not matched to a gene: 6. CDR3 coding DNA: TGTGCCAGCAGTAGGACAGGGGGCTTCTGGGAGCTGTTTTTT. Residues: CASSRTGGFWELFF.

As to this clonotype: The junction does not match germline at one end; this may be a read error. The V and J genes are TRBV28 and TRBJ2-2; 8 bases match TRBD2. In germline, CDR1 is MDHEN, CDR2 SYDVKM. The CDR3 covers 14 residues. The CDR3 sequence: CASTRGGDTEELFF. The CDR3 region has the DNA TGTGCCAGCACCCGGGGGGGGGACACCGAGGAGCTGTTTTTT.

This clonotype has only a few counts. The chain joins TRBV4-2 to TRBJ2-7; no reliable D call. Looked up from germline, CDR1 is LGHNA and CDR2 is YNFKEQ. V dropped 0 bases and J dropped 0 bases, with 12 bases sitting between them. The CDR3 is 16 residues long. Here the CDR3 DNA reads TGTGCCAGCAGCCAAGATGGTGGCTCTAGCTCCTACGAGCAGTACTTC. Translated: CASSQDGGSSSYEQYF.

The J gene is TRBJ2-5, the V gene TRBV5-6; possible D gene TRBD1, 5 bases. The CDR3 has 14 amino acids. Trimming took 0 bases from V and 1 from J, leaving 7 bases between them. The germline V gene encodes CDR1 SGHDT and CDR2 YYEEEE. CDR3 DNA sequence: TGTGCCAGCAGCTTGGACAGGCCCCAAGAGACCCAGTACTTC. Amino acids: CASSLDRPQETQYF.

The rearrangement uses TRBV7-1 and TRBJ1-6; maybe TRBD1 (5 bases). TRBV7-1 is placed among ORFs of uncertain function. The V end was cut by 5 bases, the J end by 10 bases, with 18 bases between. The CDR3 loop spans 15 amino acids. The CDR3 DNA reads TGTGCCAGCAGCCTCGTCGAGGAGGGGTACTCACCCCTCCACTTT. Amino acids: CASSLVEEGYSPLHF.

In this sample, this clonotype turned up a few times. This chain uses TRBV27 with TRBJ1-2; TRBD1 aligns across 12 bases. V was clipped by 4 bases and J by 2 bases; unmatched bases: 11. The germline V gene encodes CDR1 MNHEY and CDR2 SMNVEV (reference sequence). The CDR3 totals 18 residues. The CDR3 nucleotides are TGTGCCAGCAGTTCGGGACAGGGGGCTCCTACTATAAACTATGGCTACACCTTC. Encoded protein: CASSSGQGAPTINYGYTF.

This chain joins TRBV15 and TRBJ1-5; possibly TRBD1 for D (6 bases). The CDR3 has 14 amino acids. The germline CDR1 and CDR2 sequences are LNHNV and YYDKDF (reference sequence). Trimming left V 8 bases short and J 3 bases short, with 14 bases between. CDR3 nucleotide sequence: TGTGCCACCGGGAATTACAGGGACAATCAGCCCCAGCATTTT. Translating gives CATGNYRDNQPQHF.

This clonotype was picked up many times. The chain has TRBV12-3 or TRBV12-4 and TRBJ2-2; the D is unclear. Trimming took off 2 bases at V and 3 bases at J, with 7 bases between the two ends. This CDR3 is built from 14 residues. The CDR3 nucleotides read TGTGCCAGCAGTTTAACTTCCCACACCGGGGAGCTGTTTTTT. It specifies CASSLTSHTGELFF.

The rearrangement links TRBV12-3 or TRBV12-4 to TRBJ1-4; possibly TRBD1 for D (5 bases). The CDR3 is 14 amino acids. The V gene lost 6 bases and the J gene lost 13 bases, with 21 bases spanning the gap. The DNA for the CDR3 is TGTGCCAGCAGCCTCGGGGGAAGCCTCGACGTACTGTTTTTT. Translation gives CASSLGGSLDVLFF.

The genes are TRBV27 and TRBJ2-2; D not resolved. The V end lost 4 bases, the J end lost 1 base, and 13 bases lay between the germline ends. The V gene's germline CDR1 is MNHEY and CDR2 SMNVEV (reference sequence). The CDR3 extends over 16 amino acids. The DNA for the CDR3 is TGTGCCAGCAGTTCCCGTCCAGCGCTGAACACCGGGGAGCTGTTTTTT. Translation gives CASSSRPALNTGELFF.

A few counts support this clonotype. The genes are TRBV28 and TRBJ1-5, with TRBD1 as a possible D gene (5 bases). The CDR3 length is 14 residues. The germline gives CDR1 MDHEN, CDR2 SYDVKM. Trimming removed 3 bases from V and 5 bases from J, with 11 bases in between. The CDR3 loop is CASSFRGLDQPQHF. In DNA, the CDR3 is TGTGCCAGCAGTTTTAGGGGTTTGGATCAGCCCCAGCATTTT.

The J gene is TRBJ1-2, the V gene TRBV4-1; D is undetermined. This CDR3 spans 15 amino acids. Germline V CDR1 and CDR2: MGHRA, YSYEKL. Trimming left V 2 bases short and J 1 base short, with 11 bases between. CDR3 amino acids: CASSQIDGGNYGYTF. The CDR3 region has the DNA TGCGCCAGCAGCCAAATCGACGGAGGTAACTATGGCTACACCTTC.

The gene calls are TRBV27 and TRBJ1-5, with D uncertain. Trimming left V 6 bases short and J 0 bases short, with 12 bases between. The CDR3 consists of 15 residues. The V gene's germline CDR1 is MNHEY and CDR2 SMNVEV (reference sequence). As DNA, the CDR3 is TGTGCCAGCAGCCGCGGACTGAGTAGCAATCAGCCCCAGCATTTT. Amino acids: CASSRGLSSNQPQHF.

CDR3 protein: CASSTSYEQYV. The CDR3 DNA reads as TGCGCCAGCAGTACAAGCTACGAGCAGTACGTC. This chain joins TRBV6-2 or TRBV6-3 and TRBJ2-7, with D unclear. The germline CDR1 and CDR2 sequences are MNHEY and SVGEGT. This CDR3 is built from 11 residues.

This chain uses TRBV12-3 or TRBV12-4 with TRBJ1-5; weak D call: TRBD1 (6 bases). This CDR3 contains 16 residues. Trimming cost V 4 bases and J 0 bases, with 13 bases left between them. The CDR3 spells CASSYGQFRSNQPQHF. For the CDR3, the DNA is TGTGCCAGCAGTTACGGACAGTTCCGTAGCAATCAGCCCCAGCATTTT.

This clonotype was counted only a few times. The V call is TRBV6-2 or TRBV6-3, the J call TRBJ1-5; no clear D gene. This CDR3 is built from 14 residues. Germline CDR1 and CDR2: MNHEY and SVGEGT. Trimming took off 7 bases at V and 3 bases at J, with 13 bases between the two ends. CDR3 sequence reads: CASTHRAYNQPQHF. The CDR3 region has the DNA TGTGCCAGCACGCACCGGGCCTACAATCAGCCCCAGCATTTT.

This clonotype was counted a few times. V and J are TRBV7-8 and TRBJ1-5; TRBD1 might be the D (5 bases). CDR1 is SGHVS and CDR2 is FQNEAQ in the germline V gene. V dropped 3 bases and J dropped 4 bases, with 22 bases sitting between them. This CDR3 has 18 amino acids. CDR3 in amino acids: CASSFALGNQGINQPQHF. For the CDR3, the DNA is TGTGCCAGCAGCTTCGCCCTGGGGAATCAGGGAATTAATCAGCCCCAGCATTTT. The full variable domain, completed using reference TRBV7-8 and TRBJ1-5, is GAGVSQSPRYKVAKRGQDVALRCDPISGHVSLFWYQQALGQGPEFLTYFQNEAQLDKSGLPSDRFFAERPEGSVSTLKIQRTQQEDSAVYLCASSFALGNQGINQPQHFGDGTRLSIL.

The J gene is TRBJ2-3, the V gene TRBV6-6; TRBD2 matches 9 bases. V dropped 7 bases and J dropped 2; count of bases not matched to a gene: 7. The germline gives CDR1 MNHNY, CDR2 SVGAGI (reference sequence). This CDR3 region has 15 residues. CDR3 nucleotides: TGTGCCAGCACCTCCTTAGCGGGGGCCACAGATACGCAGTATTTT. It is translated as CASTSLAGATDTQYF.

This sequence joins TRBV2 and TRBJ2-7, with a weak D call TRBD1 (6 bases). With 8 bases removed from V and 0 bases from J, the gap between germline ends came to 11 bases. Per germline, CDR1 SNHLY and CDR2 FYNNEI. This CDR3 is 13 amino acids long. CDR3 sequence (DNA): TGTGCCAGCCCCGGGACATTCTCCTACGAGCAGTACTTC. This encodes CASPGTFSYEQYF.